This T cell receptor (beta chain) derives from a study of beta chain features in type 1 diabetes. This clone occurred a few times. What it recognizes is unknown. Regarding the study as a whole: For type 1 diabetes patients, VDJ junctions showed fewer insertions and more deletions. A closer apparent resemblance between naive, central memory and Treg TCRB repertoires was seen in patients than in healthy donors.

Sorting gave populations that all exceeded 98% purity. The germline V gene encodes CDR1 SGHAT and CDR2 FQNNGV. CDR3 length: 14 residues. With 5 bases clipped from V and 6 bases from J, the junction kept 8 bases outside the gene matches. The whole isolated RNA underwent reverse transcription, so sequencing captured expressed TCRB transcripts. Produced via immunoSEQ multiplex PCR; TCRdb's table is partial and in-frame only. Of 300,000 to 350,000 clones in the sample, roughly a fifth were seen once. Sequenced sample: naive CD4+ T cells from blood. This receptor was taken from a woman aged 18-35 years in good health. The chain links TRBV11-2 to TRBJ2-7; TRBD1 matches at 9 bases. The CDR3 protein is CASSPLQGAREQYF. The CDR3 DNA is TGTGCCAGCAGCCCGTTACAGGGGGCTCGCGAGCAGTACTTC.